A selection of T cell receptor beta chains follows, all from one sample in a study of cytomegalovirus exposure and HLA in healthy donors. Profiled with immunoSEQ multiplex PCR; TCRdb holds only in-frame clones, not every one. The data contain approximately 170,000 clones, over 70% of them seen just once; the ten biggest clones take up roughly 1.6%. The source material was PBMCs. The receptor set was obtained from a woman aged 18 to 35 in good health and CMV-seronegative. CDR3s leave out the opening cysteine and the closing phenylalanine or tryptophan.

v_call	j_call	cdr3_aa
TRBV18	TRBJ1-1	ASSPPGFGTEAF
TRBV5-1	TRBJ1-2	ASSQEPYRTNYGYT
TRBV5-1	TRBJ2-5	ASSSTPQGIGQETQY
TRBV28	TRBJ2-1	ASSPSDKAYNEQF
TRBV4-1	TRBJ2-2	ASSQGLAGAGELF
TRBV2	TRBJ2-1	ASRTISGGSNEQF
TRBV27	TRBJ1-2	ASSLDRSLYGYT
TRBV4-2	TRBJ1-6	ASSHPGAGRNSPLH
TRBV29-1	TRBJ2-7	SVDAGGKYEQY
TRBV10-2	TRBJ2-1	ASAGTNLNNEQF
TRBV7-2	TRBJ2-1	ASSPGLAEQF
TRBV28	TRBJ1-1	ASSFGGPENTEAF
TRBV7-2	TRBJ2-3	ASSAPGKRGTDTQY
TRBV15	TRBJ1-6	ATSRGQGIGSPLH
TRBV4-2	TRBJ1-1	ASSQSERESTEAF
TRBV5-6	TRBJ1-4	ASSSGTPLWGEEKLF
TRBV19	TRBJ1-1	ASNPGPGGATEAF
TRBV28	TRBJ1-5	ASSLLQAGGNQPQH
TRBV10-2	TRBJ2-2	ASRTSGGANTGELF
TRBV9	TRBJ2-2	ASSTQGQSGELF